This T cell receptor (beta chain) was documented in a study of blood T cell repertoires in COVID-19. For the study at large: COVID-19 samples, acute and convalescent, were from the United States, Italy and Spain. In each case, the material was cDNA or gDNA derived from T cells, B-cell-depleted T cells, or PBMCs.

Original processing methods: Researchers report that nucleated cell counts were estimated from reference gene primer amplification. Data came from immunoSEQ multiplex PCR; TCRdb stores just in-frame clones and leaves some out. D and trimming were read from the DNA, whereas the V and J calls and clone size are those reported in that table. The table has 55,000 to 65,000 clones, around three quarters seen once. This CDR3 spans 15 amino acids. V shed 6 bases and J shed 1 base, with 14 bases lying between them. Germline V lookup: CDR1 KGHSH, CDR2 LQKENI. V and J are TRBV18 and TRBJ2-3; TRBD1 is a possible D gene (6 bases). Sequences were obtained from peripheral blood. This receptor was obtained from a man between 60 and 75 years old with acute or convalescent COVID-19. The CDR3 region has the DNA TGTGCCAGCTCCCCCAAAGACAGGCGCACAGATACGCAGTATTTT. Protein product: CASSPKDRRTDTQYF.